This record concerns one TCR beta chain sequence. These data are taken from a study of cytomegalovirus exposure and HLA in healthy donors. This PCR relied on a set of 60 Vbeta primers and 13 Jbeta primers. Libraries were prepared by immunoSEQ multiplex PCR; TCRdb keeps only in-frame clonotypes and omits some of them. Of about 200,000 clones in the sample, 65% to 85% are singletons; the top ten hold 2.5% to 3.5%. Germline loops: CDR1 GTSNPN, CDR2 SVGIG (reference sequence). The CDR3 runs to 16 residues. V dropped 1 base and J dropped 3; count of bases not matched to a gene: 4. The genes are TRBV30 and TRBJ2-3; 13 nucleotides align to TRBD2. The receptor comes from a woman in her twenties or thirties in good health and CMV-seronegative. The sequencing input was PBMCs. CDR3 nucleotides: TGTGCCTGGAGTGGCGGGACTAGCGGGACTACAGATACGCAGTATTTT. Residues: CAWSGGTSGTTDTQYF.